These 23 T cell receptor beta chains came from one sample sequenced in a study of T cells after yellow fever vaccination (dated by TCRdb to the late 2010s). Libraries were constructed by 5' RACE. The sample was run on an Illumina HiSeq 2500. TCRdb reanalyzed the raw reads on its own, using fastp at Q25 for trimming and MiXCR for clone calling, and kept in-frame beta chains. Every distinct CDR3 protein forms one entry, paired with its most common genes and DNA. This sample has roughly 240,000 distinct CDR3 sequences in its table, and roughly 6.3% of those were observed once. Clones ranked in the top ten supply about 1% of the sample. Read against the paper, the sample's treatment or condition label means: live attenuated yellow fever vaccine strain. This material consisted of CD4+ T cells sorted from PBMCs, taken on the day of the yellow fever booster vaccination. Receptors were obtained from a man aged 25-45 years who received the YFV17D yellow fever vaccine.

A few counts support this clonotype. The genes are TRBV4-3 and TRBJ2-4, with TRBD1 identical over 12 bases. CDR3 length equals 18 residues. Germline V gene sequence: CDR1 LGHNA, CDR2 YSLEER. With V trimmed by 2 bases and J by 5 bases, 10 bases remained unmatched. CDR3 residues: CASSQRQGTGGYQNIQYF. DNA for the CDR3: TGCGCCAGCAGCCAAAGACAAGGGACAGGGGGCTACCAAAACATTCAGTACTTC.

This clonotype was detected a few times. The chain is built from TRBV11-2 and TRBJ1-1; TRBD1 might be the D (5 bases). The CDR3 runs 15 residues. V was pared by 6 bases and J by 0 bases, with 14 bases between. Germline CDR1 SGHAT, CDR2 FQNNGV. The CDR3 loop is CASSPSGALNTEAFF. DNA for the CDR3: TGTGCCAGCAGTCCTAGCGGGGCCTTGAACACTGAAGCTTTCTTT.

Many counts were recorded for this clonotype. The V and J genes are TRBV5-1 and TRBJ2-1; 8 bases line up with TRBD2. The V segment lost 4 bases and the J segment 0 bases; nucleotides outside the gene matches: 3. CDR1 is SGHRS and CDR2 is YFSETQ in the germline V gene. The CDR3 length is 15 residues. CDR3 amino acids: CASSQSGSSYNEQFF. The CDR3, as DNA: TGCGCCAGCAGCCAAAGCGGGAGCTCCTACAATGAGCAGTTCTTC.

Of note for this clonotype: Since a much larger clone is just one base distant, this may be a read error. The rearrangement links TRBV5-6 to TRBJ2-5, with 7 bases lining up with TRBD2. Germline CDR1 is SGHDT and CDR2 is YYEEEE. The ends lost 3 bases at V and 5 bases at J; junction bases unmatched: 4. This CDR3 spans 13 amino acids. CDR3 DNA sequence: TGTGCCAGCAGCTACGGGAGGAAGGAGACCCAGTACTTC. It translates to CASSYGRKETQYF.

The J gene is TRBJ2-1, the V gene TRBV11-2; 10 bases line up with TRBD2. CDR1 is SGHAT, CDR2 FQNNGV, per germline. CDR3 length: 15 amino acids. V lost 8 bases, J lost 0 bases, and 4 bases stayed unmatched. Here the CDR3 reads CASSSGSFSYNEQFF. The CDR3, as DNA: TGTGCCAGCTCTAGCGGGAGTTTCTCCTACAATGAGCAGTTCTTC.

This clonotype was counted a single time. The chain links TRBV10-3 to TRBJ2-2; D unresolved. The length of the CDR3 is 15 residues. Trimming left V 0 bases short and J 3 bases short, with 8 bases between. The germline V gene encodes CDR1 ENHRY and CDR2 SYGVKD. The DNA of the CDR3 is TGTGCCATCAGTGAGTCGACTGGGGACACCGGGGAGCTGTTTTTT. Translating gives CAISESTGDTGELFF.

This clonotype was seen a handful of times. In DNA form, the CDR3 reads TGTGCCAGCAGTCTAGGGACAGGGGGCGGGTTGGTGGATGAGCAGTTCTTC. It codes for CASSLGTGGGLVDEQFF. The chain uses TRBV12-3 or TRBV12-4 and TRBJ2-1; 12 bases match TRBD1. V was pared by 5 bases and J by 8 bases, with 13 bases of the junction left unmatched. The CDR3 is 17 amino acids.

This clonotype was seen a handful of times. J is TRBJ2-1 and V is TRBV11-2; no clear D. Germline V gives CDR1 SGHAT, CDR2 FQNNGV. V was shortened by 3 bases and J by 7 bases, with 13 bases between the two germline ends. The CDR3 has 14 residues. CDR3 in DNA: TGTGCCAGCAGCTTGCTAGGCCCCCAGAATGAGCAGTTCTTC. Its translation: CASSLLGPQNEQFF.

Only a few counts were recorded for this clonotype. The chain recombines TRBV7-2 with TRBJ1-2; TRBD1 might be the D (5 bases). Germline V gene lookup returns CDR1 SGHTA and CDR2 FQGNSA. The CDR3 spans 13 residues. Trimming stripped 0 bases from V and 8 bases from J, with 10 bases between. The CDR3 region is CASSLAQGGGYTF. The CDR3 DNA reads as TGTGCCAGCAGCTTAGCGCAGGGTGGCGGCTACACCTTC.

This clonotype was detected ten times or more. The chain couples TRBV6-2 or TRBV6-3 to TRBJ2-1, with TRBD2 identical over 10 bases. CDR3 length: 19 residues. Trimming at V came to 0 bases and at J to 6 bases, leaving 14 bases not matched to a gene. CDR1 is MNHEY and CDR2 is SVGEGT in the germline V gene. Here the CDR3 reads CASSYSKLGISGRVNEQFF. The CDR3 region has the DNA TGTGCCAGCAGTTACTCGAAGTTAGGTATCAGCGGGAGGGTCAATGAGCAGTTCTTC.

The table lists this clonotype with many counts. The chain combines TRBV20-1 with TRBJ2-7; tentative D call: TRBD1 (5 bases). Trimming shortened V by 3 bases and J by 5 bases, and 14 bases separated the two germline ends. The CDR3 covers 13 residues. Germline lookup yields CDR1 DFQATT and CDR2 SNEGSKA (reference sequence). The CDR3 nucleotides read TGCAGTGCTAGCCCCTCTTCAGGGAACGAGCAGTACTTC. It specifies CSASPSSGNEQYF.

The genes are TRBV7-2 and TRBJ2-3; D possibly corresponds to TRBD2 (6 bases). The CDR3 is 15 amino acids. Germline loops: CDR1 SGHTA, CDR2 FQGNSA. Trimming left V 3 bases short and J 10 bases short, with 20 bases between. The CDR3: CASSLATPGTGAQYF. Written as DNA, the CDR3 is TGTGCCAGCAGCTTGGCCACCCCCGGCACGGGGGCGCAGTATTTT.

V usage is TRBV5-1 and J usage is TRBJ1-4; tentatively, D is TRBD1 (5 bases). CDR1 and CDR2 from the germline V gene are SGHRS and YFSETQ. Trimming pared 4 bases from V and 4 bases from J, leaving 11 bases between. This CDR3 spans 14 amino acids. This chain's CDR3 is CASSRDGSNEKLFF. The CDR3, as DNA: TGCGCCAGCAGCCGGGACGGTAGTAATGAAAAACTGTTTTTT.

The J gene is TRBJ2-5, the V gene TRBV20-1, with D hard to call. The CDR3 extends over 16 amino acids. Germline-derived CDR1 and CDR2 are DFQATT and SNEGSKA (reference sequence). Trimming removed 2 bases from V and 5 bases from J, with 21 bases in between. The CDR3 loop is CSARSSGNRRPETQYF. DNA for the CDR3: TGCAGTGCTAGATCTTCTGGGAACCGGCGCCCTGAGACCCAGTACTTC.

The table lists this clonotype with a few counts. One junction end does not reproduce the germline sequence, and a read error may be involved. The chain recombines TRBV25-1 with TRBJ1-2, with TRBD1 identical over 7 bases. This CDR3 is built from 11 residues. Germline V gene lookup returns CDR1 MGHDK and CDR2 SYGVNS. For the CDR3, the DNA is TGTGCCAGCAGAAACCAAAGGACAGGAAAATTT. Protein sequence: CASRNQRTGKF.

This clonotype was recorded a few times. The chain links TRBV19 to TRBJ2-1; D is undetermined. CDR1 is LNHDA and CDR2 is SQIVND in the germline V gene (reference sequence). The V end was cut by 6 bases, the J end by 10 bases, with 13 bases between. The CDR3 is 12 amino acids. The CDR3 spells CASSGSSREQFF. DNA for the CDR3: TGTGCCAGTAGCGGCTCTTCCAGGGAGCAGTTCTTC.

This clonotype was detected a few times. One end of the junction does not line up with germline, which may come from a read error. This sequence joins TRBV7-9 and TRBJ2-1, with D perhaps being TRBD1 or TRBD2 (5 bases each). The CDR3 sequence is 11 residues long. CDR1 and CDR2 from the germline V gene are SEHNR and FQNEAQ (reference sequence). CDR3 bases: TGTGCCAGCAGCCTCTGGGACGACCGGGTTTTC. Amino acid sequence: CASSLWDDRVF.

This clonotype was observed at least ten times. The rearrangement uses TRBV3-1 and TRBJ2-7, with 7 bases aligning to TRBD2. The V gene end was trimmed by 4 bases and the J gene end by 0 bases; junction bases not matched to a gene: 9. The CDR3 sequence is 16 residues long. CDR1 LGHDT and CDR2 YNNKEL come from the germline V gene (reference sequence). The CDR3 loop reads CASSRGGASGSYEQYF. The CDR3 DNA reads TGTGCCAGCAGCCGGGGGGGAGCGTCCGGCTCCTACGAGCAGTACTTC.

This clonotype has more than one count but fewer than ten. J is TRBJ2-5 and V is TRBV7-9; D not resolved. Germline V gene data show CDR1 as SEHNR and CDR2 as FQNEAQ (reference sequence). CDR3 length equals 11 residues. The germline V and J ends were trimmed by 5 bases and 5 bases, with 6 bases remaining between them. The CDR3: CASSQSETQYF. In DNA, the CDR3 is TGTGCCAGCAGCCAGTCGGAGACCCAGTACTTC.

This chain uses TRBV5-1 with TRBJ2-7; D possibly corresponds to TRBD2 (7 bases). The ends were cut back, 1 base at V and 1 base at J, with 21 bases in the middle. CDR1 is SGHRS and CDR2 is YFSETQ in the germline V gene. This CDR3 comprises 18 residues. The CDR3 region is CASSLLGGRASGSYEQYF. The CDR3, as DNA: TGCGCCAGCAGCTTGTTGGGGGGCCGCGCTAGCGGTTCCTACGAGCAGTACTTC.

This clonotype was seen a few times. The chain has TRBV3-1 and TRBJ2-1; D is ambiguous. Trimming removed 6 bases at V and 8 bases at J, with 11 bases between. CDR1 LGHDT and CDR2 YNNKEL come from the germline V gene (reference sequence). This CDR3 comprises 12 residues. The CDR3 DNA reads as TGTGCCAGCAGTGGCTATGTCCATGAGCAGTTCTTC. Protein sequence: CASSGYVHEQFF.

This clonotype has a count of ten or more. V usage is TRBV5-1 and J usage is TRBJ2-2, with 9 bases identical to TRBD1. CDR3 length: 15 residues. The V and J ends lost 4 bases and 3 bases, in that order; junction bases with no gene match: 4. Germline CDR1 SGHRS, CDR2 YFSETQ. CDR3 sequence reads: CASSGRTGDTGELFF. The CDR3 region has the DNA TGCGCCAGCAGCGGTAGGACAGGGGACACCGGGGAGCTGTTTTTT.

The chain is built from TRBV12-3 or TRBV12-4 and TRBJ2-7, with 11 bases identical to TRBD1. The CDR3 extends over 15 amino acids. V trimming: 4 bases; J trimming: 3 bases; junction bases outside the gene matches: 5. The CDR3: CASSSAGTGGYEQYF. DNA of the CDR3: TGTGCCAGCAGTTCAGCCGGGACAGGGGGCTACGAGCAGTACTTC.